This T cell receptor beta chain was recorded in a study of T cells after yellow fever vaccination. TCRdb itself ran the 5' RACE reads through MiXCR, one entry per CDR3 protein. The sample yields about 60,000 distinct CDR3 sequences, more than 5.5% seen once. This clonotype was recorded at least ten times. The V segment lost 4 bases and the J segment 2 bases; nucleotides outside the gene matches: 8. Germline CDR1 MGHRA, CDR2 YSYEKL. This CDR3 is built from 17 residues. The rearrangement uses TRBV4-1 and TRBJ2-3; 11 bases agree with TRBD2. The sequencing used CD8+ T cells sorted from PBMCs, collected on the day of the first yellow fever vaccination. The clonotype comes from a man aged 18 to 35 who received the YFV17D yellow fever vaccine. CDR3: CASSPFSGGVPTDTQYF. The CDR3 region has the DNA TGCGCCAGCAGCCCCTTTAGCGGGGGGGTTCCCACAGATACGCAGTATTTT.